The rows below give T cell receptor beta chains drawn from one sample of a study of blood T cell repertoires in COVID-19. Profiled with immunoSEQ multiplex PCR; TCRdb holds only in-frame clones, not every one. The table includes roughly 250,000 clones, about four fifths detected once. The sequencing input was peripheral blood. These receptors all come from an elderly woman with acute or convalescent COVID-19. Each CDR3 is given with its conserved first and last residue. Each record gives: D gene, J gene, V gene, clone size, CDR3 DNA, CDR3 protein. A D gene is named only where the DNA matches it firmly. The listing skips clone size in some rows; elsewhere it reads once, few, many or a size class.

d_gene: -
j_gene: TRBJ1-3
v_gene: TRBV5-4
abundance: -
CDR3nt: TGTGCCAGCAGCTTTGACGGGACACTAGGAGGAAACACCATATATTTT
CDR3aa: CASSFDGTLGGNTIYF

d_gene: TRBD1
j_gene: TRBJ1-3
v_gene: TRBV18
abundance: few
CDR3nt: TGTGCCAGCTCACCAATAGAGACAGGGCTACCCTCTGGAAACACCATATATTTT
CDR3aa: CASSPIETGLPSGNTIYF

d_gene: -
j_gene: TRBJ2-3
v_gene: TRBV3-1/TRBV3-2
abundance: -
CDR3nt: TGTGCCAGCAGTGACCGGGGTCTCACAGATACGCAGTATTTT
CDR3aa: CASSDRGLTDTQYF

d_gene: -
j_gene: TRBJ2-7
v_gene: TRBV6-5
abundance: -
CDR3nt: TGTGCCAGCAGTTACCTAGGATCCCTACCTCGTCAGCAGTACTTC
CDR3aa: CASSYLGSLPRQQYF

d_gene: -
j_gene: TRBJ2-2
v_gene: TRBV5-1
abundance: once
CDR3nt: TGCGCCAGCAGCCCTTTAGCGGGCCCAGGGGCCGGGGAGCTGTTTTTT
CDR3aa: CASSPLAGPGAGELFF

d_gene: -
j_gene: TRBJ1-1
v_gene: TRBV12-3/TRBV12-4
abundance: -
CDR3nt: TGTGCCAGCACCTCGGGCGGGGCGGCTGAAGCTTTCTTT
CDR3aa: CASTSGGAAEAFF

d_gene: TRBD1
j_gene: TRBJ1-6
v_gene: TRBV3-1/TRBV3-2
abundance: -
CDR3nt: TGTGCCAGCAGCCAAGGGGGACAGAATTCACCCCTCCACTTT
CDR3aa: CASSQGGQNSPLHF

d_gene: -
j_gene: TRBJ1-3
v_gene: TRBV7-7
abundance: -
CDR3nt: TGTGCTAGCAGCTTAGGAGGCCCTGGAAACACCATATATTTT
CDR3aa: CASSLGGPGNTIYF

d_gene: TRBD1
j_gene: TRBJ1-2
v_gene: TRBV28
abundance: -
CDR3nt: TGTGCCAGCAGCTCCGGGACAGGGCTAATTAATGGCTACACCTTC
CDR3aa: CASSSGTGLINGYTF

d_gene: -
j_gene: TRBJ1-1
v_gene: TRBV3-1/TRBV3-2
abundance: few
CDR3nt: TGTGCCAGCAGCCAGGGGGCTCGGGCTGAAGCTTTCTTT
CDR3aa: CASSQGARAEAFF

d_gene: -
j_gene: TRBJ2-2
v_gene: TRBV19
abundance: -
CDR3nt: TGTGCCAGTAGTCCCCGTGGGCGGGGCACCGGGGAGCTGTTTTTT
CDR3aa: CASSPRGRGTGELFF

d_gene: -
j_gene: TRBJ2-6
v_gene: TRBV19
abundance: -
CDR3nt: TGTGCCAGTAGTATAGGCGGGATTAACTCTGGGGCCAACGTCCTGACTTTC
CDR3aa: CASSIGGINSGANVLTF

d_gene: -
j_gene: TRBJ1-1
v_gene: TRBV6-5
abundance: few
CDR3nt: TGTGCCGCCCAGGGGACAAACACTGAAGCTTTCTTT
CDR3aa: CAAQGTNTEAFF

d_gene: -
j_gene: TRBJ2-7
v_gene: TRBV14
abundance: -
CDR3nt: TGTGCCAGCAGCCAAGAGGGAGGATACTACGAGCAGTACTTC
CDR3aa: CASSQEGGYYEQYF

d_gene: -
j_gene: TRBJ2-2
v_gene: TRBV27
abundance: once
CDR3nt: TGTGCCAGCAGTTTATCGCGGGGGCCTTACACCGGGGAGCTGTTTTTT
CDR3aa: CASSLSRGPYTGELFF

d_gene: TRBD2
j_gene: TRBJ2-7
v_gene: TRBV7-2
abundance: -
CDR3nt: TGTGCCAGCAGCTCTCTTGGGGGGGGTGGTTCCTACGAGCAGTACTTC
CDR3aa: CASSSLGGGGSYEQYF

d_gene: TRBD2
j_gene: TRBJ2-5
v_gene: TRBV5-4
abundance: -
CDR3nt: TGTGCCAGCAGCTCCCCGGGACTAGCGGGGGGGGTAGAGACCCAGTACTTC
CDR3aa: CASSSPGLAGGVETQYF

d_gene: TRBD2
j_gene: TRBJ2-7
v_gene: TRBV27
abundance: -
CDR3nt: TGTGCCAGCAGCCGACTCCTTTCCGGGACTAGCGTGTCCTACGAGCAGTACTTC
CDR3aa: CASSRLLSGTSVSYEQYF

d_gene: TRBD1
j_gene: TRBJ1-3
v_gene: TRBV5-1
abundance: -
CDR3nt: TGCGCCAGCAGACCCGGGACAGGGGCGACGAGAGGAAACACCATATATTTT
CDR3aa: CASRPGTGATRGNTIYF

d_gene: TRBD1
j_gene: TRBJ1-2
v_gene: TRBV25-1
abundance: -
CDR3nt: TGTGCCAGCAAGGGCCGGGACAGGGGGACGGACGGCTACACCTTC
CDR3aa: CASKGRDRGTDGYTF

d_gene: TRBD1
j_gene: TRBJ1-1
v_gene: TRBV18
abundance: -
CDR3nt: TGTGCCAGCTCACCTGCGGACAGGATCGGGGGGGACACTGAAGCTTTCTTT
CDR3aa: CASSPADRIGGDTEAFF

d_gene: TRBD1
j_gene: TRBJ2-1
v_gene: TRBV18
abundance: -
CDR3nt: TGTGCCAGCTCACCCTCGACAGGGGGAGCGAACAATGAGCAGTTCTTC
CDR3aa: CASSPSTGGANNEQFF

d_gene: TRBD1
j_gene: TRBJ1-4
v_gene: TRBV7-9
abundance: -
CDR3nt: TGTGCCAGCAGTACAGGGGGGAATGAAAAACTGTTTTTT
CDR3aa: CASSTGGNEKLFF

d_gene: -
j_gene: TRBJ2-2
v_gene: TRBV5-4
abundance: -
CDR3nt: TGTGCCAGCAGCTTTAGGGGTGTGAACACCGGGGAGCTGTTTTTT
CDR3aa: CASSFRGVNTGELFF